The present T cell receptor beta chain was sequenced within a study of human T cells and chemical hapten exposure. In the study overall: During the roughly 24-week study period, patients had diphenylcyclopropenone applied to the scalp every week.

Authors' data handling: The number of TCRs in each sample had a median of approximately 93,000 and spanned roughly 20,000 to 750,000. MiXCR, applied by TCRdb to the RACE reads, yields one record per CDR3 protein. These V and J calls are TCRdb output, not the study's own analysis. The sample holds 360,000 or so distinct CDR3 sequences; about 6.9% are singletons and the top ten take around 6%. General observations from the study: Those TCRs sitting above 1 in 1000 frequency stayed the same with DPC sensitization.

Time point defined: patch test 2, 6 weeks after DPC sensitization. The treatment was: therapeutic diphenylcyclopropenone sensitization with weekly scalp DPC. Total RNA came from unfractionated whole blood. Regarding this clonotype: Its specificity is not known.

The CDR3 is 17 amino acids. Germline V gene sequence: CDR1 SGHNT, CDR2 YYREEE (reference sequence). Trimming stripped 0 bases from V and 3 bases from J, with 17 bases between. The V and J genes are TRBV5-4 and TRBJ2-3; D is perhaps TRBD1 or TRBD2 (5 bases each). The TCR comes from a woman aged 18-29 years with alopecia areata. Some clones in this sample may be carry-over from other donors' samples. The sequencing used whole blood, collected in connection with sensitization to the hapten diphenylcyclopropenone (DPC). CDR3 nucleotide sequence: TGTGCCAGCAGCTTGGCAGGGCGGGCCCTTGGGACAGATACGCAGTATTTT. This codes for CASSLAGRALGTDTQYF.